This entry features one T cell receptor beta chain sequence. This sample stems from a study of blood T cell repertoires in COVID-19. Germline V CDR1 and CDR2: SGHRS, YFSETQ. V lost 2 bases, J lost 6 bases, and 8 bases lay in between. CDR3 size: 12 residues. In Seattle, patients joined the study during active infection and were tracked longitudinally. Assay: immunoSEQ multiplex PCR; the TCRdb copy retains only in-frame clones and omits some. The sample has over 150,000 clones, about four fifths seen once; the top ten hold less than 3%. The sequence came from a woman aged 80 or over with COVID-19, enrolled during active disease. Source material: peripheral blood. This chain connects TRBV5-1 to TRBJ1-1, with D tentatively TRBD1 (6 bases). CDR3 DNA: TGCGCCAGCAGCTTAGGGGGACCTGAAGCTTTCTTT. Amino acid sequence: CASSLGGPEAFF.